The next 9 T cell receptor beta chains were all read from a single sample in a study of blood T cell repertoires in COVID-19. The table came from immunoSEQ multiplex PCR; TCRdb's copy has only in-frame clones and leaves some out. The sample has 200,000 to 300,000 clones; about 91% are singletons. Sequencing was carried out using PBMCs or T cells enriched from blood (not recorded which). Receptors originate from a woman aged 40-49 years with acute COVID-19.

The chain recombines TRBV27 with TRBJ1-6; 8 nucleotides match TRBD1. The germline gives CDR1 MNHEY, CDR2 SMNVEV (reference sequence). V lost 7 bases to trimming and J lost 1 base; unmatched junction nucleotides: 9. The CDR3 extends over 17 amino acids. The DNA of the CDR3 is TGTGCCAGCATTGGACAGGGCGGAAGGTCCTATAATTCACCCCTCCACTTT. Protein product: CASIGQGGRSYNSPLHF.

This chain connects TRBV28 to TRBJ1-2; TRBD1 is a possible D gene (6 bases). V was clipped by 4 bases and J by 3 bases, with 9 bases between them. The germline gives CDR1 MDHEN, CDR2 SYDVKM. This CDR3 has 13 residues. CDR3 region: CASSYGTHYGYTF. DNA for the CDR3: TGTGCCAGCAGTTACGGGACACACTATGGCTACACCTTC.

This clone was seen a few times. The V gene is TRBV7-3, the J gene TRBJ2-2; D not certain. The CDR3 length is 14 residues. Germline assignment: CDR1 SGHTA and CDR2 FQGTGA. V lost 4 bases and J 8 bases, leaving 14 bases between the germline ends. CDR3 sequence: CASSSSLGWGELFF. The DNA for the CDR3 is TGTGCCAGCAGCTCGTCCCTAGGTTGGGGGGAGCTGTTTTTT.

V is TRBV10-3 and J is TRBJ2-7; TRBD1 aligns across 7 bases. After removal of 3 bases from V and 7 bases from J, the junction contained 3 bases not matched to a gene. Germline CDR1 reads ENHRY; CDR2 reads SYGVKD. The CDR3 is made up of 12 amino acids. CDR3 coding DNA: TGTGCCATCAGTGAAACAGGGGTTGAGCAGTACTTC. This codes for CAISETGVEQYF.

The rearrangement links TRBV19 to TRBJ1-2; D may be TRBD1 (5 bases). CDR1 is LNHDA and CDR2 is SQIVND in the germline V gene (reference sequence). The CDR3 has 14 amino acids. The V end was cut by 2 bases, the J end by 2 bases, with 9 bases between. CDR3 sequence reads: CASSILGQNYGYTF. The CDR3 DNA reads TGTGCCAGTAGTATATTGGGGCAGAACTATGGCTACACCTTC.

The DNA of the CDR3 is TGTGCCACGGCCGGGACTAGCGGAACCTACGAGCAGTACTTC. Its protein product is CATAGTSGTYEQYF. The rearrangement uses TRBV21-1 and TRBJ2-7; whether TRBD2, the table's D call, matches the DNA was not checked. TRBV21-1 is a pseudogene segment. The length of the CDR3 is 14 residues.

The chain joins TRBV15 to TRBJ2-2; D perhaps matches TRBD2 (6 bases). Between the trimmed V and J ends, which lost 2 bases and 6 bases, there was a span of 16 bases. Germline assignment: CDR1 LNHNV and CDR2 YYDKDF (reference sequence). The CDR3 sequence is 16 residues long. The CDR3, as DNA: TGTGCCACCAGCAGAACCGGGACTCCCCGGCCCGGGGAGCTGTTTTTT. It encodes CATSRTGTPRPGELFF.

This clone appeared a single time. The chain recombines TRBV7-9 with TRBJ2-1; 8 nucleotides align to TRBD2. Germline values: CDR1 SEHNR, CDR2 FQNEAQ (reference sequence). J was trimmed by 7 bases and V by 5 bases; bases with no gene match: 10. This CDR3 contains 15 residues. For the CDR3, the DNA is TGTGCCAGCAGCCGTATCTGGACTAGCTTGAATGAGCAGTTCTTC. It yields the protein CASSRIWTSLNEQFF.

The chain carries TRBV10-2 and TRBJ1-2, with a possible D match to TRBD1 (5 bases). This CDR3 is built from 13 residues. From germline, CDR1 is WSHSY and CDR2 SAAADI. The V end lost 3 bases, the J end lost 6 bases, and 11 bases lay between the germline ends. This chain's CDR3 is CASSDSRGNGYTF. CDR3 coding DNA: TGCGCCAGCAGTGATTCACGGGGGAATGGCTACACCTTC.